The 21 T cell receptor beta chains below all came from one sample that was sequenced in a study of type 1 and type 2 diabetes patients. The PCR template was genomic DNA. A primer set of 30 forward and 13 reverse primers amplified the CDR3. Via MiXCR, TCRdb re-called the multiplex PCR reads, giving one row per CDR3 protein. The sample contains 250,000 or so distinct CDR3 sequences, roughly 44% of which appear only once. The sequencing input was peripheral blood mononuclear cells (PBMCs). The receptors come from a man in his late teens or twenties with type 2 diabetes.

The gene calls are TRBV14 and TRBJ2-7; TRBD2 matches 9 bases. The trim removed 9 bases at V and 6 bases at J, leaving 9 bases unmatched. Germline CDR1 SGHDN, CDR2 FVKESK. This CDR3 region has 13 residues. The CDR3 region has the DNA TGTGCCAGGTGCCTCCGGCGGGAGGGCGAGCAGTACTTC. Residues: CARCLRREGEQYF.

This rearrangement joins TRBV13 to TRBJ2-7, with 7 bases lining up with TRBD1. V shed 1 base and J 0 bases; nucleotides not matched to a gene: 6. Germline values: CDR1 PRHDT, CDR2 FYEKMQ (reference sequence). This CDR3 region has 16 residues. CDR3 loop: CASSLALGQSSYEQYF. DNA of the CDR3: TGTGCCAGCAGCTTAGCCTTGGGACAGAGCTCCTACGAGCAGTACTTC.

A word on this clonotype: This may be a read error: a much more frequent sequence differs by one nucleotide. This sequence joins TRBV2 and TRBJ1-2; D is unclear. The CDR3 has 14 amino acids. Germline loops: CDR1 SNHLY, CDR2 FYNNEI. Trimming cost V 4 bases and J 6 bases, with 15 bases left between them. The CDR3 region has the DNA TGTGCCAGCAGTGGAAACATGCGGAACCATGGCTACACCTTC. Translated, it gives CASSGNMRNHGYTF.

As to this clonotype: A read error may be the cause here, since a much bigger clone is one base away. Here the CDR3 omits its conserved ending phenylalanine or tryptophan, so a read error is the likely source. The chain joins TRBV10-3 to TRBJ2-7; D is ambiguous. CDR1 and CDR2 from the germline V gene are ENHRY and SYGVKD. The V gene lost 5 bases and the J gene lost 2 bases, with 10 bases spanning the gap. This CDR3 has 13 residues. The CDR3 region is CAISLDGAYEQYL. The CDR3 DNA follows: TGTGCCATCAGTTTGGACGGAGCCTACGAGCAGTACCTC.

In this sample, this clonotype turned up many times. The V gene is TRBV15, the J gene TRBJ2-7, with 9 nucleotides matching TRBD1. Germline lookup yields CDR1 LNHNV and CDR2 YYDKDF (reference sequence). This CDR3 contains 17 residues. The ends lost 0 bases at V and 0 bases at J; junction bases unmatched: 6. CDR3 residues: CATSRESLGQGSYEQYF. CDR3 sequence (DNA): TGTGCCACCAGCAGAGAATCGTTGGGACAGGGCTCCTACGAGCAGTACTTC.

J is TRBJ1-2 and V is TRBV9; the match to TRBD1 covers 9 bases. The CDR3 contains 13 residues. Losses at the gene ends were 5 bases for V and 6 bases for J; bases not matched to a gene: 5. The V gene's germline CDR1 is SGDLS and CDR2 YYNGEE. This CDR3 reads CASSYRGRDGYTF. Written as DNA, the CDR3 is TGTGCCAGCAGTTACAGGGGGCGCGATGGCTACACCTTC.

This clonotype was counted a few times. V gene TRBV28 combines with J gene TRBJ2-7; no firm D call. The germline V gene has CDR1 MDHEN and CDR2 SYDVKM. This CDR3 comprises 15 residues. V lost 7 bases and J lost 4, with 20 bases in between. CDR3 loop: CASMPLPGRTYEQYF. For the CDR3, the DNA is TGTGCCAGCATGCCCTTACCAGGTAGAACGTACGAGCAGTACTTC. Complete variable domain (other parts from reference TRBV28 and TRBJ2-7): DVKVTQSSRYLVKRTGEKVFLECVQDMDHENMFWYRQDPGLGLRLIYFSYDVKMKEKGDIPEGYSVSREKKERFSLILESASTNQTSMYLCASMPLPGRTYEQYFGPGTRLTVT.

The chain carries TRBV20-1 and TRBJ1-2, with no clear D. Trimming left V 6 bases short and J 0 bases short, with 5 bases between. Germline V CDR1 and CDR2: DFQATT, SNEGSKA (reference sequence). The CDR3 has 11 amino acids. The DNA for the CDR3 is TGCAGTGCAGGGACTAACTATGGCTACACCTTC. Translated, it gives CSAGTNYGYTF.

There are a few counts of this clonotype. This sequence joins TRBV14 and TRBJ2-7, with a weak D call TRBD1 (5 bases). V lost 6 bases, J lost 3 bases, and 18 bases lay in between. Germline CDR1 SGHDN, CDR2 FVKESK. The CDR3 runs 15 residues. CDR3 residues: CASRLTGLPIYEQYF. The CDR3, as DNA: TGTGCCAGCAGACTCACAGGCCTCCCCATCTACGAGCAGTACTTC. The full variable domain, in which reference TRBV14 and TRBJ2-7 provide the parts outside the CDR3, is EAGVTQFPSHSVIEKGQTVTLRCDPISGHDNLYWYRRVMGKEIKFLLHFVKESKQDESGMPNNRFLAERTGGTYSTLKVQPAELEDSGVYFCASRLTGLPIYEQYFGPGTRLTVT.

The chain carries TRBV10-1 and TRBJ2-3; 11 positions match TRBD2. The CDR3 runs to 17 residues. Looked up from germline, CDR1 is WNHNN and CDR2 is SYGVQD (reference sequence). V gave up 0 bases and J gave up 4 bases; unmatched junction bases: 6. CDR3 protein: CASSESLLAGGSDTQYF. As DNA, the CDR3 is TGCGCCAGCAGTGAGTCTCTGCTAGCGGGAGGATCAGATACGCAGTATTTT.

This clonotype occurred a few times. V usage is TRBV7-2 and J usage is TRBJ2-7; TRBD1 matches at 11 bases. The ends lost 1 base at V and 3 bases at J; junction bases unmatched: 2. The germline V gene has CDR1 SGHTA and CDR2 FQGNSA. This CDR3 has 15 residues. The DNA of the CDR3 is TGTGCCAGCAGCTTAGGGGGGACAGGGGGCTACGAGCAGTACTTC. Translation gives CASSLGGTGGYEQYF.

This chain links TRBV30 with TRBJ2-5; 7 positions match TRBD1. Trimming took 2 bases from V and 5 from J; bases not matched to a gene: 5. The CDR3 is made up of 13 amino acids. CDR1 GTSNPN and CDR2 SVGIG come from the germline V gene (reference sequence). CDR3 sequence: CAWSHPDRETQYF. CDR3 sequence (DNA): TGTGCCTGGAGTCATCCGGACAGGGAGACCCAGTACTTC.

A remark on this clonotype: The germline gene is not matched at one end of the junction; a read error may be the cause. V is TRBV7-3 and J is TRBJ2-1, with TRBD2 identical over 8 bases. From germline, CDR1 is SGHTA and CDR2 FQGTGA. CDR3 length equals 15 residues. The CDR3 bases are TGTGCCAGCAGCCTAACGGGAGGGCTATACAATGAGCAGTTCTTC. This translates into CASSLTGGLYNEQFF.

This clonotype has just a few counts. This rearrangement joins TRBV7-9 to TRBJ1-6; D call uncertain. In germline, CDR1 is SEHNR, CDR2 FQNEAQ (reference sequence). Trimming took off 6 bases at V and 8 bases at J, with 17 bases between the two ends. The CDR3 covers 15 residues. CDR3 bases: TGTGCCAGCAGACGAGGACCGACCATGGATTCACCCCTCCACTTT. Translation: CASRRGPTMDSPLHF.

This rearrangement joins TRBV29-1 to TRBJ1-2, with 7 bases fitting TRBD1. J lost 6 bases, V lost 7 bases, and 5 bases had no gene match. CDR3 length equals 11 residues. The germline V gene has CDR1 SQVTM and CDR2 ANQGSEA. This CDR3 reads CSGGTGDGYTF. For the CDR3, the DNA is TGCAGCGGTGGCACAGGGGATGGCTACACCTTC.

The chain is built from TRBV27 and TRBJ2-7; 9 nucleotides match TRBD2. Germline V CDR1 and CDR2: MNHEY, SMNVEV (reference sequence). The V and J ends lost 6 bases and 3 bases, in that order; junction bases with no gene match: 9. The CDR3 is 15 residues long. CDR3 in DNA: TGTGCCAGCAGCTCCACCCGACTAGCGGACTACGAGCAGTACTTC. Amino acids: CASSSTRLADYEQYF.

The chain uses TRBV24-1 and TRBJ2-7, with 9 bases fitting TRBD2. Trimming at V came to 9 bases and at J to 9 bases, leaving 17 bases not matched to a gene. This CDR3 is 15 amino acids long. The germline V gene encodes CDR1 KGHDR and CDR2 SFDVKD. The CDR3 DNA reads TGTGCCACCGGCTTCCTAGCGGGACGGGAAGGGTCGCAGTACTTC. Residues: CATGFLAGREGSQYF.

The chain carries TRBV27 and TRBJ2-5; the D is unclear. V lost 2 bases and J lost 3, with 7 bases in between. The CDR3 has 13 residues. Germline CDR1 MNHEY, CDR2 SMNVEV (reference sequence). The CDR3 nucleotides are TGTGCCAGCAGTTTAGACACCAAAGAGACCCAGTACTTC. This codes for CASSLDTKETQYF.

This chain connects TRBV28 to TRBJ2-7, with TRBD1 matching over 7 bases. Trimming cost V 4 bases and J 9 bases; bases outside gene matches: 3. The CDR3 extends over 11 amino acids. Looked up from germline, CDR1 is MDHEN and CDR2 is SYDVKM. The CDR3 DNA is TGTGCCAGCAGTTCGTGGACAGGGCAGTACTTC. Encoded protein: CASSSWTGQYF.

In its sample, this clonotype was seen a few times. The CDR3 loop is CASSATSGDTDTQYF. The CDR3 DNA is TGTGCCAGCAGCGCCACTAGCGGGGACACAGATACGCAGTATTTT. The chain combines TRBV7-3 with TRBJ2-3; 10 bases match TRBD2. Per germline, CDR1 SGHTA and CDR2 FQGTGA. Germline trimming cut 5 bases from V and 2 bases from J; bases unmatched to any gene: 4. CDR3 length: 15 amino acids.

This clonotype was seen more than once but under ten times. The rearrangement links TRBV11-2 to TRBJ2-7; D perhaps matches TRBD1 (5 bases). Looked up from germline, CDR1 is SGHAT and CDR2 is FQNNGV. With 5 bases removed from V and 4 bases from J, the gap between germline ends came to 12 bases. The CDR3 is 13 residues long. The CDR3 loop is CASSPGSGYEQYF. For the CDR3, the DNA is TGTGCCAGCAGCCCAGGTTCAGGGTACGAGCAGTACTTC.